These 15 T cell receptor beta chains originate from one sample sequenced in a study of control samples from healthy donors and cancer patients. This table comes from immunoSEQ multiplex PCR, and its TCRdb copy is limited to in-frame clones, with some not included. The sample records 150,000 to 200,000 clones, 90% to 95% being singletons. Sequencing was performed on blood. The source is a woman in her late teens or twenties in good health.

This rearrangement joins TRBV11-2 to TRBJ1-4; TRBD1 aligns across 12 bases. Germline V gives CDR1 SGHAT, CDR2 FQNNGV. V gave up 5 bases and J gave up 11 bases; unmatched junction bases: 6. The CDR3 loop spans 14 amino acids. CDR3: CASSRDRGQVKLFF. CDR3 DNA sequence: TGTGCCAGCAGCCGGGACAGGGGGCAGGTTAAACTGTTTTTT. The variable domain in full, completed from reference TRBV11-2 and TRBJ1-4, reads EAGVAQSPRYKIIEKRQSVAFWCNPISGHATLYWYQQILGQGPKLLIQFQNNGVVDDSQLPKDRFSAERLKGVDSTLKIQPAKLEDSAVYLCASSRDRGQVKLFFGSGTQLSVL.

The chain recombines TRBV27 with TRBJ1-2; 8 positions agree with TRBD1. V gave up 3 bases and J gave up 8 bases; unmatched junction bases: 5. The CDR3 loop spans 13 amino acids. Germline V gene sequence: CDR1 MNHEY, CDR2 SMNVEV (reference sequence). Here the CDR3 DNA reads TGTGCCAGCAGTTTCGACAGGGGAGGCGGCTACACCTTC. It specifies CASSFDRGGGYTF.

The chain links TRBV7-9 to TRBJ2-7; D is uncertain. CDR3 length: 13 amino acids. Deletions cut 2 bases from V and 7 bases from J, with 12 bases between. CDR1 and CDR2 (germline): SEHNR, FQNEAQ (reference sequence). The CDR3 region is CASSLMGSEEQYF. CDR3 in DNA: TGTGCCAGCAGCTTAATGGGTTCAGAGGAGCAGTACTTC. The full variable domain, rest sourced from reference TRBV7-9 and TRBJ2-7, is DTGVSQNPRHKITKRGQNVTFRCDPISEHNRLYWYRQTLGQGPEFLTYFQNEAQLEKSRLLSDRFSAERPKGSFSTLEIQRTEQGDSAMYLCASSLMGSEEQYFGPGTRLTVT.

This chain uses TRBV29-1 with TRBJ2-1, with a possible D match to TRBD1 (5 bases). This CDR3 comprises 13 residues. The V gene's germline CDR1 is SQVTM and CDR2 ANQGSEA. V lost 8 bases, J lost 4 bases, and 15 bases lay in between. CDR3 amino acids: CSSRATAYNEQFF. In nucleotides, the CDR3 is TGCAGCTCTCGGGCGACAGCGTACAATGAGCAGTTCTTC.

The J gene is TRBJ1-2, the V gene TRBV13; no firm D call. V was cut by 0 bases and J by 2 bases, with 10 bases left in between. The CDR3 is 15 amino acids. The germline V gene encodes CDR1 PRHDT and CDR2 FYEKMQ (reference sequence). CDR3 DNA sequence: TGTGCCAGCAGCTTAGGGACACCCAGCAACTATGGCTACACCTTC. This encodes CASSLGTPSNYGYTF. The variable domain in full, completed from reference TRBV13 and TRBJ1-2, reads AAGVIQSPRHLIKEKRETATLKCYPIPRHDTVYWYQQGPGQDPQFLISFYEKMQSDKGSIPDRFSAQQFSDYHSELNMSSLELGDSALYFCASSLGTPSNYGYTFGSGTRLTVV.

This sequence joins TRBV5-4 and TRBJ2-7, with TRBD2 identical over 9 bases. This CDR3 is 18 amino acids long. V shed 0 bases, J shed 5 bases, and the junction held 15 bases outside the gene matches. Germline V gene lookup returns CDR1 SGHNT and CDR2 YYREEE (reference sequence). CDR3 region: CASSLAVEGGGAIHEQYF. Written as DNA, the CDR3 is TGTGCCAGCAGCTTGGCGGTGGAAGGCGGGGGGGCGATCCACGAGCAGTACTTC.

The chain is built from TRBV7-2 and TRBJ2-5, with 8 bases that match TRBD2. This CDR3 comprises 15 residues. V dropped 3 bases and J dropped 3; count of bases not matched to a gene: 6. The germline gives CDR1 SGHTA, CDR2 FQGNSA. In nucleotides, the CDR3 is TGTGCCAGCAGCTTTTCGGGGGGGGCGAAAGAGACCCAGTACTTC. Protein product: CASSFSGGAKETQYF.

The rearrangement uses TRBV25-1 and TRBJ2-7; TRBD1 matches at 10 bases. From germline, CDR1 is MGHDK and CDR2 SYGVNS. V shed 6 bases, J shed 7 bases, and the junction held 9 bases outside the gene matches. The length of the CDR3 is 14 residues. The CDR3, as DNA: TGTGCCAGCAGAACCGGGACAGGGGCGGGGGAGCAGTACTTC. Its protein is CASRTGTGAGEQYF.

The gene calls are TRBV28 and TRBJ2-4, with D possibly being TRBD2 (6 bases). The V gene's germline CDR1 is MDHEN and CDR2 SYDVKM. CDR3 length: 14 amino acids. The ends were cut back, 11 bases at V and 10 bases at J, with 24 bases in the middle. Here the CDR3 reads CAYLRKRRVVIQYF. In DNA form, the CDR3 reads TGTGCCTACCTGAGGAAGCGGAGGGTTGTGATTCAGTACTTC.

The chain is built from TRBV20-1 and TRBJ2-2, with 8 bases identical to TRBD2. CDR3 size: 17 residues. The V gene end was trimmed by 3 bases and the J gene end by 4 bases; junction bases not matched to a gene: 13. The germline V gene encodes CDR1 DFQATT and CDR2 SNEGSKA (reference sequence). The CDR3 sequence is CSASAFGGALTTGELFF. CDR3 nucleotides: TGCAGTGCTAGTGCATTCGGGGGGGCCCTGACCACCGGGGAGCTGTTTTTT.

A single count supports this clone. The rearrangement uses TRBV19 and TRBJ1-5; D is unclear. Deletions cut 1 base from V and 5 bases from J, with 15 bases between. The CDR3 is 16 residues long. Per the germline V gene, CDR1 is LNHDA and CDR2 is SQIVND (reference sequence). Here the CDR3 DNA reads TGTGCCAGTAGTATAGTAAAGTGGTATGGAGATCAGCCCCAGCATTTT. Its protein product is CASSIVKWYGDQPQHF.

This clone occurred a few times. The V call is TRBV6-6, the J call TRBJ1-5; no firm D call. This CDR3 is 14 amino acids long. The V gene lost 0 bases and the J gene lost 4 bases, with 7 bases spanning the gap. The germline gives CDR1 MNHNY, CDR2 SVGAGI (reference sequence). The CDR3 sequence is CASSYSTGNQPQHF. The CDR3 DNA sequence: TGTGCCAGCAGTTACTCGACCGGTAATCAGCCCCAGCATTTT.

The chain recombines TRBV2 with TRBJ1-6, with a tentative D call TRBD1 (5 bases). Trimming stripped 4 bases from V and 2 bases from J, with 9 bases between. The CDR3 covers 15 residues. CDR1 is SNHLY and CDR2 is FYNNEI in the germline V gene. The CDR3 here is CASSAQDAYNSPLHF. The CDR3 bases are TGTGCCAGCAGTGCACAGGATGCCTATAATTCACCCCTCCACTTT.

The rearrangement uses TRBV6-1 and TRBJ2-7; D is possibly TRBD2 (6 bases). The ends were cut back, 1 base at V and 0 bases at J, with 10 bases in the middle. The CDR3 sequence is 15 residues long. Germline V gene sequence: CDR1 MNHNS, CDR2 SASEGT. The CDR3 loop reads CASSEGSGSSYEQYF. CDR3 nucleotide sequence: TGTGCCAGCAGTGAAGGTAGCGGTAGCTCCTACGAGCAGTACTTC.

The chain uses TRBV28 and TRBJ1-1; possibly TRBD1 for D (5 bases). The CDR3 sequence is 15 residues long. The V gene lost 5 bases and the J gene lost 3 bases, with 16 bases spanning the gap. CDR1 is MDHEN, CDR2 SYDVKM, per germline. This chain's CDR3 is CASSQASGGYTEAFF. DNA of the CDR3: TGTGCCAGCAGTCAGGCCTCGGGGGGGTACACTGAAGCTTTCTTT.